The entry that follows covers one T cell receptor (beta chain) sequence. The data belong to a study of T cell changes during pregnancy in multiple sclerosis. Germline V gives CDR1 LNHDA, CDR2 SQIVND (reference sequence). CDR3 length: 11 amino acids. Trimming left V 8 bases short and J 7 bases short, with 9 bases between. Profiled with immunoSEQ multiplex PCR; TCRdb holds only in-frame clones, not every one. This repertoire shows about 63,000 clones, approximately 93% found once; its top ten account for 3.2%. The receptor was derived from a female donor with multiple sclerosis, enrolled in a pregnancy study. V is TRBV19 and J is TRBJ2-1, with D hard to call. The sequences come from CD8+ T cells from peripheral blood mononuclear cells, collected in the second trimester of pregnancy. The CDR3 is CASSIGNEQFF. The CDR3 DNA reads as TGTGCCAGTTCAATCGGGAATGAGCAGTTCTTC.